This T cell receptor (beta chain) was found in a study of shared clonotypes between healthy human individuals. Overall study context: Three CD4 naive, three CD4 memory, two CD8 naive and one CD8 memory plate were used per donor.

The method was immunoSEQ multiplex PCR; TCRdb's version includes in-frame clones alone and lacks a portion of them. The sample has over 850,000 clones, around 78% seen once. Germline CDR1 MDHEN, CDR2 SYDVKM. Trimming removed 5 bases from V and 2 bases from J, with 18 bases in between. This CDR3 contains 16 residues. Sequenced input: memory CD4+ T cells from PBMCs. Subset in this sample: CD45RA-negative fraction. This receptor was obtained from a man between 18 and 35 years old in good health. Some clones in this sample may be carry-over from other donors' samples. The chain has TRBV28 and TRBJ1-2; no definite D call. CDR3 sequence (DNA): TGTGCCAGCAGTCCCCCCGGCGGGATGGGAAACTATGGCTACACCTTC. It codes for CASSPPGGMGNYGYTF.